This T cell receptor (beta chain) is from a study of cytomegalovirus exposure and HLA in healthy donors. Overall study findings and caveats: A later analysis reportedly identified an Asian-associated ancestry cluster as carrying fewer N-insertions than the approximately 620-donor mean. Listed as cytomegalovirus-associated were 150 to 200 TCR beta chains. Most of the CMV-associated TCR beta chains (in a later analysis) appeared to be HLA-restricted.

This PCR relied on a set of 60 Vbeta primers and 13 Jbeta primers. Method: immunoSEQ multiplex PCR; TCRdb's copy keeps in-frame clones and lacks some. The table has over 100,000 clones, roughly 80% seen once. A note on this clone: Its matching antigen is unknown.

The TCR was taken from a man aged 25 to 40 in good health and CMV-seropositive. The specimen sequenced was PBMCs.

CDR3 bases: TGTGCCAGCATTCGGGAGCCATTGAACACTGAAGCTTTCTTT. As protein: CASIREPLNTEAFF. This rearrangement joins TRBV6-1 to TRBJ1-1, with D unclear. The germline CDR1 and CDR2 sequences are MNHNS and SASEGT. The CDR3 consists of 14 residues. Trimming stripped 7 bases from V and 0 bases from J, with 12 bases between.